Ten or more counts support the clone carrying this T cell receptor beta chain. Its cognate antigen is unknown. The data originate from a study of read filtering for tumor transcriptome and immune sequencing. Study-level background: RNA-seq yielded only roughly 75 to 1,300 TCR reads, IR-seq about 4 to 10.27 million.

Molecular barcoded adaptors covering alpha/delta and beta/gamma chains were used on 400 ng RNA. TCRdb re-called the reads through MiXCR, storing one row per CDR3 protein. The sample has about 130,000 distinct CDR3 sequences; roughly 13% are singletons. Trimming took 0 bases from V and 4 from J, leaving 18 bases between them. Germline CDR1 DFQATT, CDR2 SNEGSKA (reference sequence). This CDR3 has 16 residues. Points from the study as a whole: Without single-read clonotypes, shared clonotype proportions correlated more between IR-seq and RNA-seq.

This sequence originates from a donor at least 40 years old with multiple myeloma. V usage is TRBV20-1 and J usage is TRBJ2-5, with D maybe TRBD1 (6 bases). Source material: a population of CD138-negative cells sorted from bone marrow. DNA of the CDR3: TGCAGTGCTAGAGATGGAGGCCAGGGGTGGCGAGAGACCCAGTACTTC. Amino acid sequence: CSARDGGQGWRETQYF.